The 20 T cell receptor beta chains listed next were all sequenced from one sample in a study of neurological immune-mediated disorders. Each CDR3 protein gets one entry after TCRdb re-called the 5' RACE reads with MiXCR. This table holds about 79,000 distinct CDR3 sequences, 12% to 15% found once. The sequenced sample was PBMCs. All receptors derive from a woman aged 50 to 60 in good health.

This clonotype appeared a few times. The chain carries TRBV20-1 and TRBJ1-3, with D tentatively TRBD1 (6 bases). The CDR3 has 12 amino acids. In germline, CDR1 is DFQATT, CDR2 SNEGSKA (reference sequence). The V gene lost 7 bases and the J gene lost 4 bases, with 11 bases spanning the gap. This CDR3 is CSVTGPGNTIYF. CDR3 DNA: TGCAGTGTCACAGGGCCCGGAAACACCATATATTTT.

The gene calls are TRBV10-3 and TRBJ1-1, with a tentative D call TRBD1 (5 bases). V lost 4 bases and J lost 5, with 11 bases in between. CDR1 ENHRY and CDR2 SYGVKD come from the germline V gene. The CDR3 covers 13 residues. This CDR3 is CAISAQGSTEAFF. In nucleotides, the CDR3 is TGTGCCATCAGTGCTCAGGGAAGTACTGAAGCTTTCTTT.

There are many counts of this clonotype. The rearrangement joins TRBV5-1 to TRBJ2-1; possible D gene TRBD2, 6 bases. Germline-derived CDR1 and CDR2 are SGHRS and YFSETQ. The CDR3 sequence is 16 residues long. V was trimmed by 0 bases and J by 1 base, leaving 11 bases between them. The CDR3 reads CASSLAPGLSYNEQFF. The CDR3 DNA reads TGCGCCAGCAGCTTGGCTCCGGGACTTTCCTACAATGAGCAGTTCTTC.

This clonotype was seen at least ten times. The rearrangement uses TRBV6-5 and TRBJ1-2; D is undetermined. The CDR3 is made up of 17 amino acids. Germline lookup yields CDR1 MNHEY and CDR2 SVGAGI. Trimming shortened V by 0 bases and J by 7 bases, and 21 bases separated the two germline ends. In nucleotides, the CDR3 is TGTGCCAGCAGTTACTCGTCCGGATCTGGATACCTCCGTGGCTACACCTTC. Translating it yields CASSYSSGSGYLRGYTF.

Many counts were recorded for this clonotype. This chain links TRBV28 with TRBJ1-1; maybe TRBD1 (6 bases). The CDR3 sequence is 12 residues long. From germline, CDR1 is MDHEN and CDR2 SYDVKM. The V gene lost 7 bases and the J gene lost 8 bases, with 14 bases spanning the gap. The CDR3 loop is CASTRRTAEAFF. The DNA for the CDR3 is TGTGCCAGCACCCGTAGGACAGCCGAAGCTTTCTTT.

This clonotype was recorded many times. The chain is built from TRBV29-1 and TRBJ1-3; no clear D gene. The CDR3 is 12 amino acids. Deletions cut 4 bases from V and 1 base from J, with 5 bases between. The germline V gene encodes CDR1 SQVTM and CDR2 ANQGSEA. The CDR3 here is CSVGFSGNTIYF. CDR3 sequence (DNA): TGCAGCGTTGGCTTTTCTGGAAACACCATATATTTT.

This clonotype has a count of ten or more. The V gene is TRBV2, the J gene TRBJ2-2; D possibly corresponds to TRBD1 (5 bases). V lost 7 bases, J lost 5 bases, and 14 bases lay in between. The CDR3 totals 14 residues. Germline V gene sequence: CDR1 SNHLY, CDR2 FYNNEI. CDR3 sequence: CASNREPGTGELFF. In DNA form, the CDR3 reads TGTGCCAGCAATCGCGAGCCAGGGACCGGGGAGCTGTTTTTT. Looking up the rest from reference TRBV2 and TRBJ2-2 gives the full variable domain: EPEVTQTPSHQVTQMGQEVILRCVPISNHLYFYWYRQILGQKVEFLVSFYNNEISEKSEIFDDQFSVERPDGSNFTLKIRSTKLEDSAMYFCASNREPGTGELFFGEGSRLTVL.

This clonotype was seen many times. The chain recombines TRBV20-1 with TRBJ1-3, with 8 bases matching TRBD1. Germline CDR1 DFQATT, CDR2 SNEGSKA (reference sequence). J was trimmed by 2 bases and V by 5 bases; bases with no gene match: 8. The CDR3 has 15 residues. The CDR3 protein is CSAPNRGSTGNTIYF. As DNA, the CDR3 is TGCAGTGCTCCTAACAGGGGGAGTACTGGAAACACCATATATTTT.

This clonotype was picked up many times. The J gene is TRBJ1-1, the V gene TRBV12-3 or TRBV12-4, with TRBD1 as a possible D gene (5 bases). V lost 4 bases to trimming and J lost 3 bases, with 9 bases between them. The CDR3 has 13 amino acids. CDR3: CASSWGRDTEAFF. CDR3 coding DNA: TGTGCCAGCAGTTGGGGCAGGGACACTGAAGCTTTCTTT.

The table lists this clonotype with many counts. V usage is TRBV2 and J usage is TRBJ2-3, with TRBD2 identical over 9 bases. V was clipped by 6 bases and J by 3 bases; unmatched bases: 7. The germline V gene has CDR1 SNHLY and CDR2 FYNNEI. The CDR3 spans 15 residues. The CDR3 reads CASSLGSGSTDTQYF. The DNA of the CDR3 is TGTGCCAGCAGCTTGGGTAGCGGGAGTACAGATACGCAGTATTTT.

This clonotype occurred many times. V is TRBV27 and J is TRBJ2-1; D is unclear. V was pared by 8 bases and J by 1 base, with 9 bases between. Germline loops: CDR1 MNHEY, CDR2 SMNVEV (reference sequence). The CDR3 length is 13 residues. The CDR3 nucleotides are TGTGCCAGCCGTAGGGTTTCCTACAATGAGCAGTTCTTC. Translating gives CASRRVSYNEQFF.

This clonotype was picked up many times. The chain's CDR3 is CASRRLAGDEQYF. The CDR3 nucleotides are TGTGCCAGCCGACGACTAGCGGGAGATGAGCAGTACTTC. The V call is TRBV27, the J call TRBJ2-7; 12 nucleotides line up with TRBD2. Per germline, CDR1 MNHEY and CDR2 SMNVEV (reference sequence). The ends lost 8 bases at V and 7 bases at J; junction bases unmatched: 6. This CDR3 has 13 residues.

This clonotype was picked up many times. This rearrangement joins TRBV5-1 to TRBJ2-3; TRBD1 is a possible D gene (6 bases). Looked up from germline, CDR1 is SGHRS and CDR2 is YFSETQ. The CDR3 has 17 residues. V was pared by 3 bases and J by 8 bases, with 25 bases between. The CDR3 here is CASSSPTVRGRGGTQYF. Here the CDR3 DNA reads TGCGCCAGCAGCTCCCCGACAGTAAGGGGGAGAGGAGGTACGCAGTATTTT.

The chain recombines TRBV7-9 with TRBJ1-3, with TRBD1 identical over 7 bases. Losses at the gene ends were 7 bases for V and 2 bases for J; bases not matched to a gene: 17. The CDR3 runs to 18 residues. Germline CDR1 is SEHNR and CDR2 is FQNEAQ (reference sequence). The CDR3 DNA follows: TGTGCCAGCACACCCGAGAACCAACAGGGGTTCGCTGGAAACACCATATATTTT. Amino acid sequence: CASTPENQQGFAGNTIYF.

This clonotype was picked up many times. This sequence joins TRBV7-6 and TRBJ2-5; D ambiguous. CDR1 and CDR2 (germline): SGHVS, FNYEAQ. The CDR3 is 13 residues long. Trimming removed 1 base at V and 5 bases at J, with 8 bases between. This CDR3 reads CASSLVLGETQYF. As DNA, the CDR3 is TGTGCCAGCAGCTTAGTTCTAGGCGAGACCCAGTACTTC.

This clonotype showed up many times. CDR3 residues: CSARGPSMGYNEQFF. The DNA of the CDR3 is TGCAGTGCTAGAGGGCCGAGTATGGGGTACAATGAGCAGTTCTTC. The chain is built from TRBV20-1 and TRBJ2-1; D unresolved. The CDR3 is 15 residues long. From germline, CDR1 is DFQATT and CDR2 SNEGSKA (reference sequence). V was clipped by 1 base and J by 4 bases, with 14 bases between them.

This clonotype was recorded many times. CDR3 amino acids: CSTTGGEGEAFF. The CDR3 region has the DNA TGCAGTACAACAGGGGGCGAGGGTGAAGCTTTCTTT. The rearrangement uses TRBV20-1 and TRBJ1-1, with TRBD1 identical over 9 bases. The CDR3 loop spans 12 amino acids. J was trimmed by 7 bases and V by 8 bases; bases with no gene match: 8. The germline CDR1 and CDR2 sequences are DFQATT and SNEGSKA (reference sequence).

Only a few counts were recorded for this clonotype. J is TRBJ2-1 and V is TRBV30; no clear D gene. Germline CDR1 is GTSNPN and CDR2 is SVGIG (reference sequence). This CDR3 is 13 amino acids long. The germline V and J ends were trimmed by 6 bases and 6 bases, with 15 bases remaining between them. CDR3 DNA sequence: TGTGCCTGCCAAGTGGCGACTCTCAATGAGCAGTTCTTC. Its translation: CACQVATLNEQFF.

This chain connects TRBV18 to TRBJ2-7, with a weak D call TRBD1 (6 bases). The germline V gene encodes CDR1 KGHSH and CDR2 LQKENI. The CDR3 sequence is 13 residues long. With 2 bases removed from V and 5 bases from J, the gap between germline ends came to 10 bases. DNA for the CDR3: TGTGCCAGCTCACCAAGGACAGACCACGAGCAGTACTTC. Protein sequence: CASSPRTDHEQYF. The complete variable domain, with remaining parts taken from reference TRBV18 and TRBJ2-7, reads NAGVMQNPRHLVRRRGQEARLRCSPMKGHSHVYWYRQLPEEGLKFMVYLQKENIIDESGMPKERFSAEFPKEGPSILRIQQVVRGDSAAYFCASSPRTDHEQYFGPGTRLTVT.

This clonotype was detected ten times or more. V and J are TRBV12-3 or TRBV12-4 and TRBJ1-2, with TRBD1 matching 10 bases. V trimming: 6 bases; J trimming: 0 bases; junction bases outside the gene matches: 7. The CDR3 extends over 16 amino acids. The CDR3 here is CASRRTGGLANYGYTF. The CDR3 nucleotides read TGTGCCAGCAGGAGGACAGGGGGTCTGGCTAACTATGGCTACACCTTC.